This T cell receptor beta chain was documented in a study of blood T cell repertoires in COVID-19. TCRdb keeps only in-frame clones here, not all; method: immunoSEQ multiplex PCR. The profile covers hundreds of thousands of clones, with roughly nine tenths appearing a single time and around 1% taken by the ten largest. The source material was PBMCs or T cells enriched from blood (not recorded which). The TCR comes from a man between 18 and 35 years old who had recovered from COVID-19.

In DNA, the CDR3 is TGTGCCAGCAGCGTAACAGGGAACTATGGCTACACCTTC. It encodes CASSVTGNYGYTF. The V gene is TRBV9, the J gene TRBJ1-2; D perhaps matches TRBD1 (6 bases). The CDR3 runs 13 residues. Germline CDR1 and CDR2: SGDLS and YYNGEE. The germline V and J ends were trimmed by 1 base and 2 bases, with 6 bases remaining between them.